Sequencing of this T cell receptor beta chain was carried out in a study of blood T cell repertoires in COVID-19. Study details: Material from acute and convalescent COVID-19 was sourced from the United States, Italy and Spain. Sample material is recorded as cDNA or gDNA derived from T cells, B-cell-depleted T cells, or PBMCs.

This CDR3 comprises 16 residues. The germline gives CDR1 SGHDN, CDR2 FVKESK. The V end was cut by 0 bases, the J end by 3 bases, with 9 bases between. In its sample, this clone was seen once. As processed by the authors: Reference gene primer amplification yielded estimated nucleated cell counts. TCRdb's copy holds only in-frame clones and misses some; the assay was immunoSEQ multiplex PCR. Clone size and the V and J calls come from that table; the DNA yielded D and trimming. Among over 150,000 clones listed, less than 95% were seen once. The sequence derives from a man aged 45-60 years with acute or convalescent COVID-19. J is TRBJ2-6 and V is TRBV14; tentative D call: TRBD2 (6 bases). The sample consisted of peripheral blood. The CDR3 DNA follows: TGTGCCAGCAGCCAAGAGTTCGGGGGTGGGGCCAACGTCCTGACTTTC. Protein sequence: CASSQEFGGGANVLTF.